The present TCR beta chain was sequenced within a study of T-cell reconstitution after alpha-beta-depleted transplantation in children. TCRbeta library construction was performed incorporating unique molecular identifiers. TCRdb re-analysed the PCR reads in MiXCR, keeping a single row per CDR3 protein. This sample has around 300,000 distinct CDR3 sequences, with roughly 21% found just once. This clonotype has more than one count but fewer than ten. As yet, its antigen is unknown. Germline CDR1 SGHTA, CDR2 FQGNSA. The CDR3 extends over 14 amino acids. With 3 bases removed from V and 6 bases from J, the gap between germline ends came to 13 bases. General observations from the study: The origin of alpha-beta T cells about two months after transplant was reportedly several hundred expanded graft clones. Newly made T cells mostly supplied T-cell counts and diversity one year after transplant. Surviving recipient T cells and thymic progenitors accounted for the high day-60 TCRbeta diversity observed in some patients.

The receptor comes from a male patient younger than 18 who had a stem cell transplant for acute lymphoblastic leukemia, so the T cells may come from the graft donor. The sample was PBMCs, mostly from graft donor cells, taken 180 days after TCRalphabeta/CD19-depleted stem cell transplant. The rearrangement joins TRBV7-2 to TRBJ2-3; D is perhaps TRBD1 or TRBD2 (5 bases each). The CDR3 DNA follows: TGTGCCAGCAGCTTTACACGGGACGTGGATACGCAGTATTTT. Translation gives CASSFTRDVDTQYF.